This T cell receptor (beta chain) comes out of a study of blood T cell repertoires in COVID-19. Study-level background: Both acute and convalescent COVID-19 samples were obtained from the United States, Italy and Spain. From T cells, B-cell-depleted T cells, or PBMCs came the material, which was cDNA or gDNA.

In the authors' methods: The assay estimated nucleated cells by amplifying reference gene primers. Profiled with immunoSEQ multiplex PCR; TCRdb holds only in-frame clones, not every one. The V and J calls and clone size come from that table; D and trimming were worked out from the DNA. The profile shows about 170,000 clones, about four fifths of them singletons. The V and J ends lost 0 bases and 8 bases, in that order; junction bases with no gene match: 12. The CDR3 length is 16 residues. The germline V gene has CDR1 SGHRS and CDR2 YFSETQ. This chain links TRBV5-1 with TRBJ1-2; 8 bases fit TRBD1. This sequence originates from a woman aged 70-85 years who had recovered from COVID-19. The material sequenced was peripheral blood. The CDR3 nucleotides read TGCGCCAGCAGCTTGGAGTTGGCAGGGGGCTCAGGAGGCTACACCTTC. Translated, it gives CASSLELAGGSGGYTF.